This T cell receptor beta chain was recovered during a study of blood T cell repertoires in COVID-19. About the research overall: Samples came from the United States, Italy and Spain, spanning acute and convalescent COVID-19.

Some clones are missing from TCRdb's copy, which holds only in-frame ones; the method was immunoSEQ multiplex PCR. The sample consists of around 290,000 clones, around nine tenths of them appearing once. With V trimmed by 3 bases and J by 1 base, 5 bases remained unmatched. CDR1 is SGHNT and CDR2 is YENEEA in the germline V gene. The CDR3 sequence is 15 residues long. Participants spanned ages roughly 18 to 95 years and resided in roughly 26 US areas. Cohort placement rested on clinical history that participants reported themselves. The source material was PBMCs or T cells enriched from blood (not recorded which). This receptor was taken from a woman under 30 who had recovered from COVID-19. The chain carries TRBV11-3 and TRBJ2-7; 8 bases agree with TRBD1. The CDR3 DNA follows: TGTGCCAGCAGCTTCTTGTGGACAGGGTCCTACGAGCAGTACTTC. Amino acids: CASSFLWTGSYEQYF.